These 19 T cell receptor beta chains share one sample of origin, sequenced in a study of blood T cell repertoires in COVID-19. Assay: immunoSEQ multiplex PCR; the TCRdb copy retains only in-frame clones and omits some. The table lists about 310,000 clones, roughly 86% of them singletons. Specimen: PBMCs or T cells enriched from blood (not recorded which). Receptor source: a young woman who had recovered from COVID-19.

This chain links TRBV4-2 with TRBJ2-7; 8 bases agree with TRBD2. V gave up 0 bases and J gave up 7 bases; unmatched junction bases: 8. The V gene's germline CDR1 is LGHNA and CDR2 YNFKEQ. This CDR3 has 15 amino acids. The CDR3 DNA reads as TGTGCCAGCAGCCAAGAACCAGCGGGAGAGGGGGAGCAGTACTTC. This encodes CASSQEPAGEGEQYF.

This clone was seen only once. The rearrangement joins TRBV5-4 to TRBJ1-2; 7 bases are shared with TRBD1. Germline-derived CDR1 and CDR2 are SGHNT and YYREEE (reference sequence). The CDR3 loop spans 14 amino acids. Unmatched junction bases numbered 10, after V lost 4 bases and J lost 7 bases. The CDR3 spells CASSEWDRSTGYTF. DNA of the CDR3: TGTGCCAGCAGCGAATGGGACAGATCGACTGGCTACACCTTC.

The rearrangement links TRBV2 to TRBJ1-3; D may be TRBD1 (5 bases). V was trimmed by 0 bases and J by 2 bases, leaving 5 bases between them. The CDR3 has 14 amino acids. Germline lookup yields CDR1 SNHLY and CDR2 FYNNEI. Here the CDR3 reads CASSEAGAGNTIYF. DNA for the CDR3: TGTGCCAGCAGTGAAGCAGGGGCTGGAAACACCATATATTTT.

The chain links TRBV4-1 to TRBJ2-1, with 9 bases fitting TRBD2. This CDR3 region has 15 residues. The germline gives CDR1 MGHRA, CDR2 YSYEKL. The V and J ends lost 4 bases and 3 bases, in that order; junction bases with no gene match: 4. The CDR3 bases are TGCGCCAGCAGCCCCCGACTAGCGGACTACAATGAGCAGTTCTTC. This gives the protein CASSPRLADYNEQFF.

The genes are TRBV7-2 and TRBJ1-2; 7 bases are shared with TRBD1. Losses at the gene ends were 2 bases for V and 8 bases for J; bases not matched to a gene: 8. The CDR3 has 14 amino acids. Germline CDR1 SGHTA, CDR2 FQGNSA. The CDR3: CASSLNRGRGGYTF. As DNA, the CDR3 is TGTGCCAGCAGCTTAAACAGGGGAAGAGGAGGCTACACCTTC.

This rearrangement joins TRBV5-6 to TRBJ2-7, with D possibly matching TRBD2 (5 bases). CDR1 SGHDT and CDR2 YYEEEE come from the germline V gene. The CDR3 extends over 16 amino acids. V was shortened by 1 base and J by 2 bases, with 16 bases between the two germline ends. In DNA, the CDR3 is TGTGCCAGCAGCTTGATTCCGGGGAACACCGCCTACGAGCAGTACTTC. Translated, it gives CASSLIPGNTAYEQYF.

The J gene is TRBJ2-7, the V gene TRBV7-8; 7 nucleotides line up with TRBD2. V shed 6 bases, J shed 0 bases, and the junction held 11 bases outside the gene matches. This CDR3 contains 16 residues. Germline V gene data show CDR1 as SGHVS and CDR2 as FQNEAQ. CDR3 region: CASRYFKSGDSYEQYF. In nucleotides, the CDR3 is TGTGCCAGCAGATATTTCAAGAGCGGGGACTCCTACGAGCAGTACTTC.

V usage is TRBV12-2 and J usage is TRBJ1-5. TRBV12-2 is tagged as a pseudogene. The CDR3 extends over 17 amino acids. The CDR3 loop is CASRLVGGLYSNQPQHF. The DNA of the CDR3 is TGTGCAAGTCGCTTAGTGGGGGGACTGTATAGCAATCAGCCCCAGCATTTT.

The chain couples TRBV7-2 to TRBJ1-4; 8 positions match TRBD1. Germline V gene sequence: CDR1 SGHTA, CDR2 FQGNSA. V was pared by 2 bases and J by 2 bases, with 10 bases of the junction left unmatched. The CDR3 sequence is 18 residues long. The CDR3 DNA follows: TGTGCCAGCAGCTTAAATCCCACAGGGGGGAACACTAATGAAAAACTGTTTTTT. Translation: CASSLNPTGGNTNEKLFF. Full variable domain (missing parts from reference TRBV7-2 and TRBJ1-4): GAGVSQSPSNKVTEKGKDVELRCDPISGHTALYWYRQSLGQGLEFLIYFQGNSAPDKSGLPSDRFSAERTGGSVSTLTIQRTQQEDSAVYLCASSLNPTGGNTNEKLFFGSGTQLSVL.

This chain connects TRBV29-1 to TRBJ2-1, with 12 nucleotides matching TRBD2. The CDR3 loop spans 13 amino acids. V lost 4 bases, J lost 6 bases, and 1 base stayed unmatched. CDR1 and CDR2 from the germline V gene are SQVTM and ANQGSEA. The CDR3 spells CSVGTSGVNEQFF. CDR3 DNA: TGCAGCGTTGGGACTAGCGGGGTCAATGAGCAGTTCTTC.

The chain carries TRBV2 and TRBJ1-5; D not resolved. Per germline, CDR1 SNHLY and CDR2 FYNNEI. With 4 bases removed from V and 4 bases from J, the gap between germline ends came to 11 bases. This CDR3 comprises 14 residues. The CDR3 sequence is CASSVPDGNQPQHF. Here the CDR3 DNA reads TGTGCCAGCAGTGTCCCCGACGGGAATCAGCCCCAGCATTTT.

This clone showed up just once. The chain couples TRBV4-2 to TRBJ1-2, with 12 positions matching TRBD1. The germline V gene encodes CDR1 LGHNA and CDR2 YNFKEQ. V lost 2 bases and J lost 8; bases outside the gene matches: 15. CDR3 length: 18 residues. CDR3 region: CASSQSPGQGAYYSGYTF. In nucleotides, the CDR3 is TGTGCCAGCAGCCAATCTCCGGGACAGGGGGCGTATTATAGCGGCTACACCTTC.

The chain uses TRBV28 and TRBJ1-5; TRBD1 might be the D (5 bases). Germline values: CDR1 MDHEN, CDR2 SYDVKM. Trimming shortened V by 1 base and J by 0 bases, and 13 bases separated the two germline ends. The CDR3 runs to 17 residues. Here the CDR3 reads CASSLYWGGVSNQPQHF. The CDR3 nucleotides read TGTGCCAGCAGTTTATATTGGGGAGGGGTTAGCAATCAGCCCCAGCATTTT.

This clone is a singleton in its sample. The J gene is TRBJ1-5, the V gene TRBV7-2, with 8 positions matching TRBD1. The CDR3 is 15 amino acids. The germline gives CDR1 SGHTA, CDR2 FQGNSA. V shed 5 bases and J 7 bases; nucleotides not matched to a gene: 10. Here the CDR3 DNA reads TGTGCCAGCAGCGTCCGGACAGGGACCCTCCAGCCCCAGCATTTT. Residues: CASSVRTGTLQPQHF.

The genes are TRBV7-6 and TRBJ2-7; TRBD1 aligns across 7 bases. CDR1 and CDR2 from the germline V gene are SGHVS and FNYEAQ. The CDR3 is 14 residues long. The trim removed 5 bases at V and 0 bases at J, leaving 4 bases unmatched. In DNA, the CDR3 is TGTGCCAGCAGCATGACAGGGAGCTCCTACGAGCAGTACTTC. It encodes CASSMTGSSYEQYF. The full variable domain, its missing parts supplied by reference TRBV7-6 and TRBJ2-7, is GAGVSQSPRYKVTKRGQDVALRCDPISGHVSLYWYRQALGQGPEFLTYFNYEAQQDKSGLPNDRFSAERPEGSISTLTIQRTEQRDSAMYRCASSMTGSSYEQYFGPGTRLTVT.

This chain connects TRBV28 to TRBJ2-7, with 10 bases lining up with TRBD1. Germline loops: CDR1 MDHEN, CDR2 SYDVKM. CDR3 size: 16 residues. The V segment lost 1 base and the J segment 0 bases; nucleotides outside the gene matches: 3. The chain's CDR3 is CASSLSGTGDSYEQYF. DNA for the CDR3: TGTGCCAGCAGTTTATCCGGGACAGGGGACTCCTACGAGCAGTACTTC.

The chain has TRBV7-3 and TRBJ2-3; 7 bases align to TRBD2. This CDR3 has 14 residues. The V gene's germline CDR1 is SGHTA and CDR2 FQGTGA. The junction had 7 bases not matched to a gene; V was cut back by 5 bases and J by 5 bases. The CDR3 spells CASSLQAGEDTQYF. The CDR3 DNA reads as TGTGCCAGCAGCCTTCAGGCGGGGGAAGATACGCAGTATTTT.

V gene TRBV2 combines with J gene TRBJ1-2; the D gene is possibly TRBD1 (6 bases). The CDR3 has 13 amino acids. CDR1 is SNHLY, CDR2 FYNNEI, per germline. The CDR3 region is CGGGQGQNYGYTF. In DNA form, the CDR3 reads TGTGGCGGGGGGCAGGGACAAAACTATGGCTACACCTTC.

The chain links TRBV28 to TRBJ1-3, with TRBD1 as a possible D gene (5 bases). Germline lookup yields CDR1 MDHEN and CDR2 SYDVKM. The V and J ends lost 3 bases and 4 bases respectively, with 10 bases between them. The CDR3 is made up of 14 amino acids. In nucleotides, the CDR3 is TGTGCCAGCAGTTTCGGCAGGGCCGGAAACACCATATATTTT. It codes for CASSFGRAGNTIYF.